This section outlines one T cell receptor beta chain sequence together with its context. The antigen this receptor binds is unknown. The sample holds no much larger clone one base away, and base qualities are not on file. The cohort consisted of 666 healthy bone marrow donors. At the time of sampling, all cohort members were nominally healthy, though unrecorded immune exposures were likely present. The donor was CMV seronegative and belonged to the group of roughly 330 seronegative cohort members. A peripheral blood sample was provided by each donor, and peripheral blood mononuclear cells were used for TCR beta sequencing. Genomic DNA extraction from the blood cell samples was performed with the Qiagen DNeasy Blood Extraction Kit. The record originates from a study of cytomegalovirus exposure and HLA in healthy donors (dated by TCRdb to the late 2010s). Regarding the complete study: In an earlier analysis of 587 of the donors, around 300 Gb of sequence data and 117 million unique TCR beta sequences from about 180 million T cells were reported. Roughly 300 gigabases of sequencing data and around 80 million unique TCR sequences made up an early release that covered fewer than 650 HLA-typed donors. All discovery cohort repertoires had been generated using a single sequencing platform. A later analysis re-examined previously published TCR beta repertoires from hundreds of donors and added high-resolution HLA genotyping to investigate patterns of TCR occurrence. The T cell repertoires of 550 to 850 subjects were profiled by immunosequencing and related to cytomegalovirus serostatus. The later analysis used no new phenotypic data to find candidate immune exposures, relying instead on TCR beta sequences and their occurrence across donors. The study aimed to test whether signatures of past pathogen exposure could be identified by cataloging public T cell receptors. Alongside the repertoire data, information on donor age, sex, ethnicity and CMV serostatus was compiled. HLA typing covered class I and class II loci at four-digit resolution. The study combined high-throughput TCR immunosequencing, statistical association of individual TCRs with disease status, and machine learning to predict cytomegalovirus infection status. Of the 398 genotyped donors, about 80% fell in the genetic ancestry cluster associated with self-reported Caucasian donors. An earlier analysis of some 600 of the donors applied high-throughput TCR beta sequencing to assess whether each TCR beta V gene segment acted as functional or pseudogenic. Besides the first cohort of 666 subjects, a separate validation cohort made up of over a hundred different subjects was used. Roughly 5 DR-DQ haplotypes were handled as single units for association and clustering because linkage in the cohort was strong. A later genetic analysis took genome-wide SNP genotypes for about 55% of the roughly 670 donors and used that subset as a discovery cohort. Among almost 400 genotyped donors of the cohort, an average of about 240,000 unique TCR beta nucleotide sequences were sequenced per donor, roughly 20% of them non-productive. The number of typed donors differed by locus: roughly 629-640 for A, B, C, DRB1 and DQB1; some 500 for DQA1; approximately 600 for DPA1; and roughly 470 for DPB1.

Library preparation was by the immunoSEQ multiplex PCR assay. For the multiplex PCR, a mixture combining 60 forward primers for TCR Vbeta segments and 13 reverse primers for TCR Jbeta segments was used. The CDR3 region of rearranged TCR beta genes was amplified from genomic DNA with a multiplex PCR assay. Amplified TCR beta libraries were sequenced as 87-base-pair reads on the Illumina HiSeq System. As for the authors' bioinformatics: A later analysis tallied roughly 80 million unique TCR beta chains across the 666 repertoires, and about 12 million of those chains were shared by two or more donors. A nearest-neighbor algorithm error-corrected the raw reads and collapsed the reads into unique sequences, merging closely related sequences to remove PCR and sequencing errors. To assign V, D and J gene segments, CDR3 sequences were aligned to IMGT reference sequences. For a sequence to be retained, a match of at least six nucleotides was required to both a V gene segment and a J gene segment. A rearrangement was called productive if the CDR3 had no stop codons and remained in frame with V and J, and every other rearrangement was called non-productive. Following IMGT convention, CDR3 was defined as the stretch from the second conserved V-encoded cysteine up to the conserved J-encoded phenylalanine. Sequences without an unambiguous match to a single V gene segment were excluded from the earlier analysis of 450 to 650 of the donors. An earlier analysis of 587 of the donors classified V segments as functional when productive rearrangements were above 56.7% and as segregating when the standard deviation between donors was above 5%. A statistical classification framework was developed to diagnose cytomegalovirus status using the catalog of TCR beta chain sequences. In a later analysis, V and J genes were assigned by comparing TCR nucleotide sequences against IMGT/GENE-DB human TR gene sequences. Using the TCRdist pipeline, a later analysis assigned CDR3 sequences along with most-parsimonious VDJ recombination scenarios. In a later analysis, every TCR beta chain was defined by the combination of its CDR3 amino acid sequence and its V-gene family, and reads without a unique V-gene family were dropped. To address suspected cross-contamination and a sequencing artifact, a later analysis removed 450 to 700 highly shared, low-generation-probability nucleotide sequences. In a later analysis, a clonal expansion index was calculated for each public chain from normalized within-repertoire ranks of inferred template counts. In a later analysis, generation probabilities were computed using a VDJ recombination model fitted to out-of-frame rearrangements, and the results were checked against IGoR. Hypergeometric tests were used in a later analysis to score TCR-TCR, TCR-HLA and TCR-CMV co-occurrence, with a repertoire-size bias correction applied to the TCR pairs. To estimate false discovery rates, a later analysis permuted the HLA or CMV assignments 20 times. In a later analysis, co-occurring TCRs were grouped using DBSCAN, with TCRdist sequence similarity added in when clustering inside HLA-allele-positive subsets. For co-occurrence clustering, repertoires with fewer than 30,000 or more than 120,000 public chains were excluded, along with about five repertoires with anomalous nucleotide sharing. Drawn from immuneACCESS, this table holds only the in-frame rearrangements with V and J called that TCRdb kept. Clones are partly lost; checked studies trace under half to an unresolved V gene and leave the rest unexplained. That table is the source of V, J and clone size, and D and trimming were worked out from the DNA. This sample gives about 160,000 clones in total; approximately 78% of them show up just once. The ten largest clonotypes hold about 1.3% of the sample.

In the germline V gene, CDR1 corresponds to MNHNS and CDR2 to SASEGT. There are 14 amino acids in the CDR3, from cysteine to phenylalanine inclusive. Here the CDR3 DNA is all that survives: 42 bases in frame from base 1. The junction carries 9 bases between V and J, which are trimmed by 6 bases and 0 bases respectively. What the research found in general, with its limitations: V-gene and J-gene trimming of TCR beta chains was associated with a missense DCLRE1C variant in a later genetic analysis, and the association was replicated in an independent cohort. Most TCR sequences were seen in very few donors, while some public TCRs were found in many individuals. The authors suggested that the approach could potentially be extended to other disease states and immunological phenotypes. In a later analysis, several top co-occurrence clusters were reported to appear linked to parvovirus B19, influenza, CMV and Epstein-Barr virus. In a later analysis, TCR association rates were found to vary across HLA loci, with the most associated TCRs seen for DRB1 alleles and the fewest for HLA-C alleles. Presence/absence analyses assumed roughly uniform sequencing depth across donors, an assumption that may not hold. Correlated functional status among segregating V segments might be attributable to linkage disequilibrium, but an unknown experimental factor could not be ruled out. In vitro tests confirmed that a few of the cytomegalovirus-associated TCR beta chains recognize cytomegalovirus antigens. For the cohort, immune exposure information was limited to CMV serostatus. Most CMV-associated TCR beta chains appeared to be HLA-restricted in a later analysis, and the HLA associations seemed to be driven largely by CMV exposure. In a later analysis, HLA-associated TCR beta chains were found to be more clonally expanded and to have lower generation probabilities than equally common non-associated chains. Because HLA typing was missing for some donors at each locus, association tests included only the typed subset. A further reported finding was that TCR beta sequences accurately predicted the HLA-A and HLA-B alleles for most subjects in the first cohort. Because counts were too low, seventeen rarely observed V segments, including chromosome 9 orphons, were excluded from the earlier analysis of around 640 of the donors. A later analysis associated some 17,000 TCR beta sequences with specific HLA alleles at a false discovery rate of 0.05. When HLA alleles, especially DR and DQ, strongly co-occurred, attributing TCR associations to individual alleles was difficult. Only TCR beta chains were sequenced in this cohort, and the absence of alpha or paired-chain data limited detectable features. In a later genetic analysis, fewer N-insertions in productive TCRs were reported among donors in an Asian-associated ancestry cluster than the roughly 700-donor mean. A group of highly shared sequence variants was considered likely to be a technical artifact of the sequencing pipeline. In the study, approximately 150 TCR beta chains were listed as associated with cytomegalovirus. Broadly in line with IMGT annotations, most TCR beta V segments showed up in productive rearrangements about 87% or about 30% of the time in an earlier analysis of under 700 of the donors. Because the 87-base-pair reads could not distinguish some IMGT-functional V segments, including TRBV6-2 and TRBV6-3, those segments were excluded. Cytomegalovirus status was reported to be diagnosed by the classifier with high specificity and sensitivity in both the original and validation cohorts.

Recombination connected TRBV6-1 to TRBJ1-5, with the D gene not clear enough to name. The sequence derives from a male donor in good health and CMV-seronegative. What was sequenced was PBMCs. DNA sequence: TGTGCCAGCAGGAGGGCAGATAGCAATCAGCCCCAGCATTTT. Its amino acids are CASRRADSNQPQHF.